Following are 28 T cell receptor beta chains from one sample sequenced in a study of blood T cells in healthy people across ages. Primed by a sample-barcoded 5' primer and a J-beta primer mix, a second PCR proceeded for about 6 to 12 cycles. MiXCR, applied by TCRdb to the 5' RACE reads, yields one record per CDR3 protein. The sample lists 2 million or so distinct CDR3 sequences; about 50% were seen once. The sequenced sample was blood. The receptors were gathered from a woman between 35 and 50 years old in good health.

The chain is built from TRBV6-5 and TRBJ1-2; no definite D call. V was pared by 1 base and J by 7 bases, with 10 bases between. This CDR3 is built from 13 residues. CDR1 is MNHEY and CDR2 is SVGAGI in the germline V gene. CDR3 region: CASSYFQAGGYTF. CDR3 DNA: TGTGCCAGCAGTTACTTCCAGGCAGGTGGCTACACCTTC.

The chain recombines TRBV5-6 with TRBJ2-1; D call uncertain. The J call is uncertain, as TRBJ2-7 better fits the DNA end. CDR3 length equals 13 residues. From germline, CDR1 is SGHDT and CDR2 YYEEEE. CDR3 DNA sequence: TGTGCCAGCAGCTTCCATATCCTCTACGAGCAGTACTTC. This translates into CASSFHILYEQYF.

V usage is TRBV29-1 and J usage is TRBJ2-5, with D hard to call. V lost 4 bases to trimming and J lost 5 bases, with 11 bases between them. The CDR3 totals 12 residues. Germline V CDR1 and CDR2: SQVTM, ANQGSEA. The CDR3 nucleotides are TGCAGCGTTGCCGTAGATGGGGAGACCCAGTACTTC. Translated, it gives CSVAVDGETQYF.

This clonotype was observed at least ten times. Germline and junction disagree at one end, which may indicate a read error. The chain employs TRBV5-1 and TRBJ1-2, with a possible D match to TRBD1 (5 bases). The CDR3 totals 14 residues. Germline V gene data show CDR1 as SGHRS and CDR2 as YFSETQ. In DNA form, the CDR3 reads TGTGCCAGCAGTCTCGGGGGTCCTAACTATGGCTACACCTTC. This sequence encodes CASSLGGPNYGYTF.

The chain couples TRBV24-1 to TRBJ2-5; no clear D. Germline V gene sequence: CDR1 KGHDR, CDR2 SFDVKD. Trimming cost V 5 bases and J 5 bases, with 8 bases left between them. The CDR3 length is 12 residues. The CDR3 nucleotides are TGTGCCACCAGTGGATCCTCGGAGACCCAGTACTTC. Translation: CATSGSSETQYF.

The chain links TRBV13 to TRBJ2-5, with 8 bases identical to TRBD2. This CDR3 is 16 amino acids long. Germline lookup yields CDR1 PRHDT and CDR2 FYEKMQ (reference sequence). V shed 2 bases, J shed 2 bases, and the junction held 7 bases outside the gene matches. The CDR3 DNA is TGTGCCAGCAGCTTAACGGCGGGGGGACCTCAAGAGACCCAGTACTTC. This sequence encodes CASSLTAGGPQETQYF.

This clonotype has more than one count but fewer than ten. The rearrangement joins TRBV6-5 to TRBJ2-1; 8 nucleotides align to TRBD2. Germline-derived CDR1 and CDR2 are MNHEY and SVGAGI. V dropped 3 bases and J dropped 6; count of bases not matched to a gene: 7. The CDR3 sequence is 15 residues long. The CDR3 loop is CASSYVGGAINEQFF. CDR3 bases: TGTGCCAGCAGTTATGTCGGGGGGGCCATCAATGAGCAGTTCTTC.

This clonotype was detected a few times. The rearrangement links TRBV29-1 to TRBJ2-7; tentatively, D is TRBD2 (5 bases). The CDR3 consists of 12 residues. Germline V gene lookup returns CDR1 SQVTM and CDR2 ANQGSEA. The V and J ends lost 4 bases and 3 bases respectively, with 10 bases between them. DNA for the CDR3: TGCAGCGTTGGGCCAGCGGACTACGAGCAGTACTTC. This encodes CSVGPADYEQYF.

This chain connects TRBV4-3 to TRBJ1-2; the D is unclear. V was clipped by 0 bases and J by 4 bases, with 12 bases between them. The length of the CDR3 is 15 residues. The germline V gene encodes CDR1 LGHNA and CDR2 YSLEER. The CDR3 is CASSQDWAGSYGYTF. The CDR3 coding sequence is TGCGCCAGCAGCCAAGATTGGGCAGGCTCCTATGGCTACACCTTC.

The chain combines TRBV10-3 with TRBJ2-3; D ambiguous. With 5 bases removed from V and 3 bases from J, the gap between germline ends came to 6 bases. Germline V lookup: CDR1 ENHRY, CDR2 SYGVKD. CDR3 length: 12 residues. The DNA of the CDR3 is TGTGCCATCAGTATAGAGACAGATACGCAGTATTTT. It is translated as CAISIETDTQYF.

The rearrangement links TRBV11-2 to TRBJ2-5; 7 bases are a match to TRBD1. Germline V CDR1 and CDR2: SGHAT, FQNNGV. The V segment lost 2 bases and the J segment 2 bases; nucleotides outside the gene matches: 5. The CDR3 loop spans 15 amino acids. The CDR3 is CASSLNTGDQETQYF. CDR3 sequence (DNA): TGTGCCAGCAGCTTAAATACAGGGGATCAAGAGACCCAGTACTTC.

The chain has TRBV28 and TRBJ2-4; D perhaps matches TRBD2 (6 bases). The CDR3 totals 14 residues. V was pared by 6 bases and J by 8 bases, with 17 bases between. Germline V gives CDR1 MDHEN, CDR2 SYDVKM. The CDR3 spells CASRNLGGADIQYF. The CDR3 bases are TGTGCCAGCAGAAACCTAGGAGGGGCGGACATTCAGTACTTC.

This clonotype was recorded a few times. The chain combines TRBV7-9 with TRBJ2-5; TRBD2 matches at 10 bases. Germline V gene data show CDR1 as SEHNR and CDR2 as FQNEAQ (reference sequence). The CDR3 covers 15 residues. Unmatched junction bases numbered 14, after V lost 5 bases and J lost 11 bases. The CDR3 reads CASSQLAGPTQGQYF. DNA for the CDR3: TGTGCCAGCAGCCAACTAGCGGGGCCCACCCAAGGGCAGTACTTC.

This clonotype was counted a few times. CDR3 loop: CASSQTGVVTDTQYF. CDR3 DNA: TGCGCCAGCAGCCAGACAGGGGTTGTAACAGATACGCAGTATTTT. The rearrangement uses TRBV4-1 and TRBJ2-3; 8 positions match TRBD1. V lost 3 bases to trimming and J lost 3 bases; unmatched junction nucleotides: 5. The germline V gene has CDR1 MGHRA and CDR2 YSYEKL. The length of the CDR3 is 15 residues.

This clonotype was recorded a few times. In DNA, the CDR3 is TGTGCCAGCAGTTACAGCGACCAGTCTTTGGAGCAGTACTTC. Translation gives CASSYSDQSLEQYF. The J gene is TRBJ2-7, the V gene TRBV6-2 or TRBV6-3; D gene unclear. Germline CDR1 and CDR2: MNHEY and SVGEGT. The CDR3 is made up of 14 amino acids. Trimming removed 2 bases from V and 7 bases from J, with 15 bases in between.

V gene TRBV5-6 combines with J gene TRBJ1-2; D is possibly TRBD1 (6 bases). Germline CDR1 is SGHDT and CDR2 is YYEEEE. The V end lost 4 bases, the J end lost 4 bases, and 17 bases lay between the germline ends. This CDR3 has 15 amino acids. DNA of the CDR3: TGTGCCAGCAGCCCGGGACCGGGGGCTAGCTATGGCTACACCTTC. Its protein is CASSPGPGASYGYTF.

The CDR3, as DNA: TGTGCCAGCACTGACCCAGGTCCCGGGAATGAGCAGTTCTTC. Its translation: CASTDPGPGNEQFF. V usage is TRBV2 and J usage is TRBJ2-1; D is unclear. This CDR3 spans 14 amino acids. V was trimmed by 7 bases and J by 7 bases, leaving 17 bases between them. The V gene's germline CDR1 is SNHLY and CDR2 FYNNEI. The complete variable domain, with remaining parts taken from reference TRBV2 and TRBJ2-1, reads EPEVTQTPSHQVTQMGQEVILRCVPISNHLYFYWYRQILGQKVEFLVSFYNNEISEKSEIFDDQFSVERPDGSNFTLKIRSTKLEDSAMYFCASTDPGPGNEQFFGPGTRLTVL.

The V call is TRBV29-1, the J call TRBJ1-3, with 10 bases matching TRBD1. The CDR3 is 18 residues long. CDR1 SQVTM and CDR2 ANQGSEA come from the germline V gene. The V gene end was trimmed by 7 bases and the J gene end by 0 bases; junction bases not matched to a gene: 15. The CDR3: CSAALSMTGGFSGNTIYF. In DNA, the CDR3 is TGCAGCGCCGCACTTTCGATGACAGGGGGCTTCTCTGGAAACACCATATATTTT. The full variable domain, rest sourced from reference TRBV29-1 and TRBJ1-3, is SAVISQKPSRDICQRGTSLTIQCQVDSQVTMMFWYRQQPGQSLTLIATANQGSEATYESGFVIDKFPISRPNLTFSTLTVSNMSPEDSSIYLCSAALSMTGGFSGNTIYFGEGSWLTVV.

In this sample, this clonotype turned up once. V usage is TRBV5-4 and J usage is TRBJ2-2; TRBD2 is a possible D gene (5 bases). The ends were cut back, 4 bases at V and 5 bases at J, with 15 bases in the middle. Germline CDR1 SGHNT, CDR2 YYREEE (reference sequence). CDR3 length: 15 amino acids. CDR3 loop: CASSRDPEGTGELFF. CDR3 coding DNA: TGTGCCAGCAGCCGGGATCCTGAGGGAACCGGGGAGCTGTTTTTT.

The CDR3 bases are TGTGCCAGCAGTTCTACAGCTAGATTGCAGTTCTTC. Translation gives CASSSTARLQFF. The J gene is TRBJ2-1, the V gene TRBV28; the D is unclear. The CDR3 is 12 amino acids. Trimming took off 4 bases at V and 12 bases at J, with 13 bases between the two ends. Germline CDR1 and CDR2: MDHEN and SYDVKM.

The chain carries TRBV28 and TRBJ2-3; 9 bases line up with TRBD1. Looked up from germline, CDR1 is MDHEN and CDR2 is SYDVKM. V was clipped by 6 bases and J by 5 bases; unmatched bases: 9. The CDR3 loop spans 15 amino acids. DNA of the CDR3: TGTGCCAGCAGCCAACAGGGGGCGGCGGAAGATACGCAGTATTTT. Protein: CASSQQGAAEDTQYF.

As to this clonotype: This may come from a read error, since a much larger clone is one base off. V gene TRBV20-1 combines with J gene TRBJ2-5; maybe TRBD1 (5 bases). Germline lookup yields CDR1 DFQATT and CDR2 SNEGSKA (reference sequence). CDR3 length: 13 amino acids. The ends were cut back, 1 base at V and 1 base at J, with 7 bases in the middle. The CDR3: CSARGTTQETQYF. CDR3 bases: TGCAGTGCTAGAGGGACAACCCAAGAGACCCAGTACTTC.

This chain joins TRBV20-1 and TRBJ2-7, with D maybe TRBD2 (6 bases). V dropped 4 bases and J dropped 0 bases, with 16 bases sitting between them. Germline V gene data show CDR1 as DFQATT and CDR2 as SNEGSKA (reference sequence). The CDR3 runs to 15 residues. The CDR3 loop reads CSATPGLESSYEQYF. The CDR3, as DNA: TGCAGTGCTACACCGGGACTCGAAAGCTCCTACGAGCAGTACTTC.

The chain employs TRBV6-2 or TRBV6-3 and TRBJ1-6, with D perhaps matching TRBD1 (5 bases). Trimming pared 11 bases from V and 7 bases from J, leaving 21 bases between. CDR3 length equals 15 residues. CDR1 is MNHEY, CDR2 SVGEGT, per germline. Here the CDR3 DNA reads TGTGCCGCGAACCGGGACGCCGGTGGCAATTCACCCCTCCACTTT. Protein sequence: CAANRDAGGNSPLHF.

J is TRBJ2-5 and V is TRBV29-1, with no clear D. The ends were cut back, 0 bases at V and 2 bases at J, with 7 bases in the middle. Germline assignment: CDR1 SQVTM and CDR2 ANQGSEA. This CDR3 contains 13 residues. The CDR3 coding sequence is TGCAGCGTTGAAGAAGGGATTCAAGAGACCCAGTACTTC. Translated: CSVEEGIQETQYF.

V gene TRBV4-3 combines with J gene TRBJ2-5; 14 positions agree with TRBD2. J lost 4 bases, V lost 3 bases, and 7 bases had no gene match. In germline, CDR1 is LGHNA, CDR2 YSLEER. CDR3 length: 17 residues. The CDR3 region has the DNA TGCGCCAGCAGCCAGGGACTAGCGGGGGAGCAGCGAGAGACCCAGTACTTC. This encodes CASSQGLAGEQRETQYF.

The gene calls are TRBV6-5 and TRBJ2-7, with 7 bases fitting TRBD1. The germline V gene has CDR1 MNHEY and CDR2 SVGAGI. This CDR3 is 14 amino acids long. With V trimmed by 7 bases and J by 3 bases, 9 bases remained unmatched. The CDR3 loop is CASTQQTGSYEQYF. The CDR3 DNA reads TGTGCCAGCACCCAACAGACAGGGAGCTACGAGCAGTACTTC.

This clonotype was found a few times. V is TRBV20-1 and J is TRBJ2-1; 12 nucleotides agree with TRBD1. J was trimmed by 7 bases and V by 3 bases; bases with no gene match: 13. CDR3 length equals 17 residues. Germline CDR1 DFQATT, CDR2 SNEGSKA (reference sequence). CDR3 DNA: TGCAGTGCTAGCGGGACAGGGGGCGCGAATATGGTTAATGAGCAGTTCTTC. This encodes CSASGTGGANMVNEQFF.